This is a list of T cell receptor beta chains from one sample in a study of T cell clonotyping in hematopoietic cell transplantation. Profiling relied on immunoSEQ multiplex PCR, and the TCRdb table lists in-frame clones only, not all of them. Of 12,000 to 15,000 clones detected, 70% to 90% appear once; the ten largest clones hold 10% to 15%. Sequenced here: PBMCs, sampled 100 days after allogeneic stem cell transplant. Every receptor here comes from a male patient between 45 and 60 years old who had an allogeneic stem cell transplant from an unrelated donor, so T cells may come from the graft donor. Some clones in this sample may be carry-over from other donors' samples. The CDR3 runs from the conserved cysteine through the conserved F or W. The order of the fields is J gene, V gene, D gene, clone size, CDR3 DNA, CDR3 protein. The D gene is left open where the match is weak. The size of a clone is reported for some rows only, either as once, few or many, or as a class for expanded clones.

TRBJ2-3	TRBV21-1	NA	NA	TGTGCCAGCAGCAAAGGAGGTAACTACACAGATACGCAGTATTTT	CASSKGGNYTDTQYF
TRBJ2-3	TRBV27	TRBD2	NA	TGTGCCAGCAGTTTATCGATTATCCCCCCGCTAGCGGGAACGCATACGCAGTATTTT	CASSLSIIPPLAGTHTQYF
TRBJ1-5	TRBV5-8	NA	NA	TGTGCCAGCAGCTTCCAGGGGTATAGCAATCAGCCCCAGCATTTT	CASSFQGYSNQPQHF
TRBJ2-5	TRBV25-1	TRBD1	NA	TGTGCCAGCAGTGAATTGACAGGGGGGGAGACCCAGTACTTC	CASSELTGGETQYF
TRBJ1-3	TRBV6-5	NA	NA	TGTGCCAGCAGTTACTCGGCCGGGGTAGGGGGAAACACCATATATTTT	CASSYSAGVGGNTIYF
TRBJ2-2	TRBV11-2	NA	NA	TGTGCCAGCAGCTCTTGGGACACCGGGGAGCTGTTTTTT	CASSSWDTGELFF
TRBJ1-2	TRBV19	TRBD1	once	TGTGCCAGTAGTATCCCAACCTCAGGGGGCTGGGGCTACACCTTC	CASSIPTSGGWGYTF
TRBJ2-2	TRBV14	NA	NA	TGTGCCAGCAGCCAGGTCGTGTCTAGCAGGTACACCGGGGAGCTGTTTTTT	CASSQVVSSRYTGELFF
TRBJ1-1	TRBV2	TRBD1	NA	TGTGCCAGCAGGGGACTACAGGGGGCTGAGGCCACTGAAGCTTTCTTT	CASRGLQGAEATEAFF
TRBJ1-1	TRBV6-5	NA	NA	TGTGCCAGCAGACAGGGCCCCCACACTGAAGCTTTCTTT	CASRQGPHTEAFF
TRBJ1-6	TRBV30	NA	NA	TGTGCCTGGAGTGTAAATCTTGGGGATTCACCCCTCCACTTT	CAWSVNLGDSPLHF
TRBJ1-4	TRBV6-4	NA	NA	TGTGCCACCCTAGGGGCTGGGTTCGTACAAGAAAAACTGTTTTTT	CATLGAGFVQEKLFF
TRBJ2-1	TRBV10-3	NA	medium-sized	TGTGCCATCAGAGAAGGGTCGGGCAATGAGCAGTTCTTC	CAIREGSGNEQFF
TRBJ1-4	TRBV13	NA	NA	TGTGCCAGCAGCCCCAGGACCGGTAATGAAAAACTGTTTTTT	CASSPRTGNEKLFF
TRBJ2-1	TRBV5-5	NA	NA	TGTGCCAGCAGCTTCCCACAGGGCAATGAGCAGTTCTTC	CASSFPQGNEQFF
TRBJ1-5	TRBV4-1	TRBD1	NA	TGCGCCAGCAGCCATCCCCCCGCGACAGGGAGCACCAATCAGCCCCAGCATTTT	CASSHPPATGSTNQPQHF
TRBJ2-7	TRBV28	NA	NA	TGTGCCAGCAGTTTTAGGGGGAGATTCTACGAGCAGTACTTC	CASSFRGRFYEQYF
TRBJ2-3	TRBV10-1	NA	NA	TGCGCCAGCAGTGAGTCCCGAGACCCTTCTTCCACAGATACGCAGTATTTT	CASSESRDPSSTDTQYF